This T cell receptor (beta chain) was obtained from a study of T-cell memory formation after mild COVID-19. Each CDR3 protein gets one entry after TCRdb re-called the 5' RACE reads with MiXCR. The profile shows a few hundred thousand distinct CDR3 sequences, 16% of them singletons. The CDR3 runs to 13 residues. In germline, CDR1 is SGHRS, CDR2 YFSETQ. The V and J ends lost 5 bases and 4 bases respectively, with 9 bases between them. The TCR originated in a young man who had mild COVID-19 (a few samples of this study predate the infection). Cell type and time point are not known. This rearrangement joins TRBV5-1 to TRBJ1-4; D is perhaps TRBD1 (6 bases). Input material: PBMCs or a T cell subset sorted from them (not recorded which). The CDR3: CASSKGDNEKLFF. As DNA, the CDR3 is TGCGCCAGCAGTAAGGGGGATAATGAAAAACTGTTTTTT.